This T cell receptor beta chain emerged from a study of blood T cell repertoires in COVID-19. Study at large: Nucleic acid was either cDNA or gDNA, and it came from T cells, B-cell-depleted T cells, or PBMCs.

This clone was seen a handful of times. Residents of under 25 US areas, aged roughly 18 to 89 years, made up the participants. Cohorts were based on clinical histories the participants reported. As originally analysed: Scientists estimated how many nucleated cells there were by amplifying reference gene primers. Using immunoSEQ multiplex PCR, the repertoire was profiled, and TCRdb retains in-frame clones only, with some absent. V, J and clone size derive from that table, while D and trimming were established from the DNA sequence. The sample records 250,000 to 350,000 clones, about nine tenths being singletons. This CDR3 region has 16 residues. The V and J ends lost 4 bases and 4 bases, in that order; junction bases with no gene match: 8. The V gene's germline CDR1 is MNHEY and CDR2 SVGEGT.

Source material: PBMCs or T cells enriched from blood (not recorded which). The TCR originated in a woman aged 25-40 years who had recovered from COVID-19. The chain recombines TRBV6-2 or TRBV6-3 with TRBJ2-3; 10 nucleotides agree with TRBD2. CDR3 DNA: TGTGCCAGCAGTTTTGCTAGCGGGAGAGGTTCAGATACGCAGTATTTT. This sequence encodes CASSFASGRGSDTQYF.